This T cell receptor beta chain appears in the sequencing data of a study of blood T cell repertoires in COVID-19. Study-level information: Specimens from acute and convalescent COVID-19 originated in the United States, Italy and Spain. PBMCs, B-cell-depleted T cells, or T cells were the source of the cDNA or gDNA that made up the material.

The V segment lost 4 bases and the J segment 0 bases; nucleotides outside the gene matches: 6. Germline V gene data show CDR1 as SGHVS and CDR2 as FQNEAQ. This CDR3 contains 17 residues. In the original analysis: For nucleated cells, counts were estimated from reference gene primer amplification. Measured with immunoSEQ multiplex PCR; TCRdb has only the in-frame clones, and not every one. V and J calls and clone size are given by that table; D and trimming were obtained from the DNA. The sample contains roughly 290,000 clones, around 89% of which appear only once. This clonotype was obtained from a man in his thirties or forties with acute or convalescent COVID-19. The chain employs TRBV7-8 and TRBJ2-1; 10 bases fit TRBD2. Sequenced input: peripheral blood. In DNA, the CDR3 is TGTGCCAGCAGCTGGGGGACTAGCGTTGGCTCCTACAATGAGCAGTTCTTC. Residues: CASSWGTSVGSYNEQFF.